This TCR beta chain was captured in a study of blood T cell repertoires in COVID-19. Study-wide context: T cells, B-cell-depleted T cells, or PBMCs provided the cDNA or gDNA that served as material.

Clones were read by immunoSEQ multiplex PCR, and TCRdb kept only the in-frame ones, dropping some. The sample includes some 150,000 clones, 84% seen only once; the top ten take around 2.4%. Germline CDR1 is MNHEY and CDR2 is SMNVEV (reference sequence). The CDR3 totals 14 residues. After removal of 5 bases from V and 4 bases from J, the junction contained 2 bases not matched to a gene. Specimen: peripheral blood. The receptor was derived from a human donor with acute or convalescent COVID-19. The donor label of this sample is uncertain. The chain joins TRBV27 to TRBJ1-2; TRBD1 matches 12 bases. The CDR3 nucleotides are TGTGCCAGCAGTCCGGGACAGGGGGCCTATGGCTACACCTTC. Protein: CASSPGQGAYGYTF.